Listed below are T cell receptor beta chains from one sample, sequenced in a study of T cells in tuberculosis. The method was immunoSEQ multiplex PCR; TCRdb's version includes in-frame clones alone and lacks a portion of them. The profile shows 31,000 or so clones, 86% of them singletons. Specimen: PBMCs, collected at tuberculosis diagnosis. The receptors shown here come from an adult with tuberculosis. The CDR3 runs from the conserved cysteine through the conserved F or W. Each record gives: V gene, J gene, D gene, clone size, CDR3 protein, CDR3 DNA. D genes are given only for firm matches. Some rows mark clone size as missing; the rest say once, few, many or name a class of expanded clone.

v_call: TRBV19; j_call: TRBJ1-2; d_call: TRBD1; clone_size: few; cdr3_aa: CASSLQGAQGGYTF; cdr3_nt: TGTGCCAGTAGTCTCCAGGGGGCGCAAGGTGGCTACACCTTC
v_call: TRBV11-3; j_call: TRBJ2-1; d_call: TRBD1; clone_size: once; cdr3_aa: CASSPRVGTGVSYNEQFF; cdr3_nt: TGTGCCAGCAGCCCCCGAGTTGGGACAGGGGTCTCCTACAATGAGCAGTTCTTC
v_call: TRBV6-1; j_call: TRBJ2-7; d_call: TRBD1; clone_size: NA; cdr3_aa: CASSARDRDYEQYF; cdr3_nt: TGTGCCAGCAGTGCAAGGGACAGGGACTACGAGCAGTACTTC
v_call: TRBV19; j_call: TRBJ2-5; d_call: NA; clone_size: few; cdr3_aa: CASSPRGRGETQYF; cdr3_nt: TGTGCCAGTAGTCCCCGAGGCAGGGGAGAGACCCAGTACTTC
v_call: TRBV30; j_call: TRBJ2-1; d_call: NA; clone_size: NA; cdr3_aa: CAWRPRGGGFNEQFF; cdr3_nt: TGTGCCTGGAGGCCTCGAGGGGGGGGCTTCAATGAGCAGTTCTTC
v_call: TRBV27; j_call: TRBJ2-5; d_call: TRBD1; clone_size: NA; cdr3_aa: CASSLKDRGHGETQYF; cdr3_nt: TGTGCCAGCAGTTTAAAGGACAGGGGCCATGGAGAGACCCAGTACTTC
v_call: TRBV6-1; j_call: TRBJ1-1; d_call: NA; clone_size: NA; cdr3_aa: CASSEALQITEAFF; cdr3_nt: TGTGCCAGCAGTGAAGCGCTTCAGATTACTGAAGCTTTCTTT
v_call: TRBV23-1; j_call: TRBJ2-7; d_call: NA; clone_size: NA; cdr3_aa: CASSQSLGANEQYF; cdr3_nt: TGCGCCAGCAGTCAATCGTTGGGGGCCAACGAGCAGTACTTC
v_call: TRBV6-1; j_call: TRBJ1-4; d_call: TRBD1; clone_size: NA; cdr3_aa: CASSEGDRTSVF; cdr3_nt: TGTGCCAGCAGTGAGGGGGACAGGACCTCGGTTTTT
v_call: TRBV18; j_call: TRBJ2-3; d_call: TRBD2; clone_size: NA; cdr3_aa: CASSRGGSTDTQYF; cdr3_nt: TGTGCCAGCTCACGGGGAGGGAGCACAGATACGCAGTATTTT
v_call: TRBV27; j_call: TRBJ1-3; d_call: NA; clone_size: NA; cdr3_aa: CASSLYASLGNTIYF; cdr3_nt: TGTGCCAGCAGTTTATATGCATCACTTGGAAACACCATATATTTT
v_call: TRBV7-9; j_call: TRBJ2-1; d_call: NA; clone_size: NA; cdr3_aa: CASSSPVSGDSYNEQFF; cdr3_nt: TGTGCCAGCAGCTCCCCAGTTAGCGGAGACTCCTACAATGAGCAGTTCTTC
v_call: TRBV19; j_call: TRBJ2-6; d_call: NA; clone_size: NA; cdr3_aa: CASRGSGHYSGANVLTF; cdr3_nt: TGTGCCAGTAGGGGCTCGGGACACTACTCTGGGGCCAACGTCCTGACTTTC
v_call: TRBV6-1; j_call: TRBJ2-7; d_call: TRBD1; clone_size: NA; cdr3_aa: CASTGGTGRYEQYF; cdr3_nt: TGTGCCAGCACAGGTGGGACAGGGCGGTACGAGCAGTACTTC
v_call: TRBV27; j_call: TRBJ1-6; d_call: NA; clone_size: NA; cdr3_aa: CASSFSWRYNSPLHF; cdr3_nt: TGTGCCAGCAGTTTTTCTTGGCGGTATAATTCACCCCTCCACTTT